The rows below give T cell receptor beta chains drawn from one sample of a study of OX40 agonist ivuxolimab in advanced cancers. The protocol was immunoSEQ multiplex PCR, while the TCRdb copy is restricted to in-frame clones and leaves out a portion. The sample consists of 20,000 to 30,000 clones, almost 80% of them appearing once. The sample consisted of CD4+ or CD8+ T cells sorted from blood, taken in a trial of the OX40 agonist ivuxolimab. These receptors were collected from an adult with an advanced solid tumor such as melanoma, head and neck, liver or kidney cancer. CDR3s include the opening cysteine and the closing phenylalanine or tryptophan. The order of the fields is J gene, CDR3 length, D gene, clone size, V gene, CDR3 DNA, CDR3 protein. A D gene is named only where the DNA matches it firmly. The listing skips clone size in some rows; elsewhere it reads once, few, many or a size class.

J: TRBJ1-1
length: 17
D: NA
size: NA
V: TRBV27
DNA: TGTGCCAGCAGTTTACAATACTTAAGGGACATGAACACTGAAGCTTTCTTT
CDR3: CASSLQYLRDMNTEAFF

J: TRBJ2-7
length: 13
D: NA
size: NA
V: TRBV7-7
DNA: TGTGCCAGCAGCTTCGACAGCGCCGCGGAGCAGTACTTC
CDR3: CASSFDSAAEQYF

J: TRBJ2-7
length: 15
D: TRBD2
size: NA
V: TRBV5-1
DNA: TGCGCCAGCAGGGCGATAGCGGGGGAGACCTACGAGCAGTACTTC
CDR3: CASRAIAGETYEQYF

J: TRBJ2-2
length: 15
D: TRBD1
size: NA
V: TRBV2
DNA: TGTGCCAGCAGGCCCGACAGGGGAAACACCGGGGAGCTGTTTTTT
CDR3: CASRPDRGNTGELFF

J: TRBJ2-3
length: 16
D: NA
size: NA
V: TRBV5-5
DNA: TGTGCCAGCAGGGCGAGGTCAGGTCCTAGCACAGATACGCAGTATTTT
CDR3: CASRARSGPSTDTQYF

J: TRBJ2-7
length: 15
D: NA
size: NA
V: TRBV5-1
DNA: TGCGCCAGCAGCTTGGTCCCCGGACCCACCTACGAGCAGTACTTC
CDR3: CASSLVPGPTYEQYF

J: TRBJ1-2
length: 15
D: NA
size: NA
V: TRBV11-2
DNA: TGTGCCAGCAGCTTAGAGGCAGGGCCGAGCTATGGCTACACCTTC
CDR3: CASSLEAGPSYGYTF

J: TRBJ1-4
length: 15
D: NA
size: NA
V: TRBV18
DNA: TGTGCCAGCTCACCGCGGACAGATTCTAATGAAAAACTGTTTTTT
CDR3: CASSPRTDSNEKLFF

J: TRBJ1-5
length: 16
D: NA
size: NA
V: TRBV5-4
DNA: TGTGCCAGCAGCTTGAGTTACAGCTACTTCAATCAGCCCCAGCATTTT
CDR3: CASSLSYSYFNQPQHF

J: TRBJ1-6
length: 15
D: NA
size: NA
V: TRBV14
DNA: TGTGCCAGCAGCCAAGGAACAGGTATTCATTCACCCCTCCACTTT
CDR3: CASSQGTGIHSPLHF

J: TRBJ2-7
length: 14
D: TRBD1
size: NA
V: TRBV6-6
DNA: TGTGCCAGCAGTTACGACAGGGTAAGGGACGGGCAGTACTTC
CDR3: CASSYDRVRDGQYF

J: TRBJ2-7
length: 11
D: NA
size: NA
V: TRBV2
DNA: TGTGCCAGCAGTGGGTCCTACGAGCAGTACTTC
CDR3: CASSGSYEQYF

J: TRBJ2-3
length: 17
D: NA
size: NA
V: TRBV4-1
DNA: TGCGCCAGCAGCCAGAAACCGCAGGGCTCTAGCACAGATACGCAGTATTTT
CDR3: CASSQKPQGSSTDTQYF

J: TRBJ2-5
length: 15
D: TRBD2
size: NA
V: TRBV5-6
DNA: TGTGCCAGCAGCTTGTCGGGGGGGGCCGGTGAGACCCAGTACTTC
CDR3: CASSLSGGAGETQYF

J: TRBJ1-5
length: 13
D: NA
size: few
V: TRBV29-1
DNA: TGCAGCGTTGAAGGGAACGGGGGTCAGCCCCAGCATTTT
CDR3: CSVEGNGGQPQHF

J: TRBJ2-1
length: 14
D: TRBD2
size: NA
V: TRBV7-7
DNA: TGTGCCAGCAGCCTAGGGAGGGGCTCCAATGAGCAGTTCTTC
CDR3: CASSLGRGSNEQFF

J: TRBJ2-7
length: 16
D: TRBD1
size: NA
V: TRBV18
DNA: TGTGCCAGCTCACCTACCGGGACAGGGGCATCCTACGAGCAGTACTTC
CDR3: CASSPTGTGASYEQYF

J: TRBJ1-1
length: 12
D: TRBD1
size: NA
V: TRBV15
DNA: TGTGCCACACGGACAGGGAGGACTGAAGCTTTCTTT
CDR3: CATRTGRTEAFF

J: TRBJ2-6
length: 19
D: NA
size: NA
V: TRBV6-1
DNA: TGTGCCAGCAGTGAATTTATGGGCTTTTCGGGCTCTGGGGCCAACGTCCTGACTTTC
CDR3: CASSEFMGFSGSGANVLTF

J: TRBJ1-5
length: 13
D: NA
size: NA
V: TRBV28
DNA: TGTGCCAGCAGGGCCGGGCTCAATCAGCCCCAGCATTTT
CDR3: CASRAGLNQPQHF

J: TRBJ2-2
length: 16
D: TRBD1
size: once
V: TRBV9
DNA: TGTGCCAGCAGCGTTCTGGGACAGGGCGGGACCGGGGAGCTGTTTTTT
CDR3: CASSVLGQGGTGELFF

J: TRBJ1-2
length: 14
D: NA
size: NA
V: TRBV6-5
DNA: TGTGCCAGCAGTTACCAGGGGACTAACTATGGCTACACCTTC
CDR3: CASSYQGTNYGYTF

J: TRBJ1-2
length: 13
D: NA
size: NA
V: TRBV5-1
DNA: TGCGCCAGCAGCTTTGCGGTTGACTATGGCTACACCTTC
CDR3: CASSFAVDYGYTF

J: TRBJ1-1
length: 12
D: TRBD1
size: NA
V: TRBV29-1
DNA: TGCAGCGTTGTACAGGGGGCTGCTGAAGCTTTCTTT
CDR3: CSVVQGAAEAFF

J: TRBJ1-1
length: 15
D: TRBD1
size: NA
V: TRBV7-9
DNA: TGTGCCAGCAGCGCTGGACAGGGAGGGGACACTGAAGCTTTCTTT
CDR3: CASSAGQGGDTEAFF

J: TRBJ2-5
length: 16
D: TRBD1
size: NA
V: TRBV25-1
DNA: TGTGCCAGCACCCCGGGGACAGGGGGTCGGGCGGAGACCCAGTACTTC
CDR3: CASTPGTGGRAETQYF

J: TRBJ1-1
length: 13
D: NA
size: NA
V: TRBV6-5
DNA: TGCGCCAGCAGTTTGAACAGGAACACTGAAGCTTTCTTT
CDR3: CASSLNRNTEAFF

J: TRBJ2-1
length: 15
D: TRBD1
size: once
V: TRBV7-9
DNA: TGTGCCAGCAGCTTTACAGGGGGCGCAGTCCATGAGCAGTTCTTC
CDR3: CASSFTGGAVHEQFF

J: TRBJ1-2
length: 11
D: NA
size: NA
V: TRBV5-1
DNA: TGCGCCAGCAGCTTAGGTTATGGCTACACCTTC
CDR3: CASSLGYGYTF

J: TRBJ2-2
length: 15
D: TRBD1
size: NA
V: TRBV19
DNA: TGTGCCAGTAGTTGGGGACAGGGGGCGATCGGGGAGCTGTTTTTT
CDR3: CASSWGQGAIGELFF

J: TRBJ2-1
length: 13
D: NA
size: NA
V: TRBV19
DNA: TGTGCCACCTCCGGGACCCCGTACAATGAGCAGTTCTTC
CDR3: CATSGTPYNEQFF

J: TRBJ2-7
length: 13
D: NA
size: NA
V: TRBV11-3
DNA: TGTGCCAGCAGCTTATACTCGAACTACGAGCAGTACTTC
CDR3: CASSLYSNYEQYF

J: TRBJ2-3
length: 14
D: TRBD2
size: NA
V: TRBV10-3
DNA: TGTGCCATCAGACTAGCGGGGGCGGCAGATACGCAGTATTTT
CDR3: CAIRLAGAADTQYF

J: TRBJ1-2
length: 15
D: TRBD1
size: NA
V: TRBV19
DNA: TGTGCCAGTAAGAATTCCGGGACAGGGCCGACCGGCTACACCTTC
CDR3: CASKNSGTGPTGYTF

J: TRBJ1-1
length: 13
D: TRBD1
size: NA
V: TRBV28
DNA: TGTGCCAGCGGACAGGGCTTTGGGACTGAAGCTTTCTTT
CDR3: CASGQGFGTEAFF

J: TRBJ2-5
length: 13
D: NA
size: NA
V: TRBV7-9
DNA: TGTGCCACCTCCCGGGGGTTCGCAGAGACCCAGTACTTC
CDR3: CATSRGFAETQYF

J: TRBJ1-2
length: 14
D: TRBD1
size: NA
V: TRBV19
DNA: TGTGCCAGTACCAAAGGGGGCGTGGGTGGAGGCTACACCTTC
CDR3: CASTKGGVGGGYTF

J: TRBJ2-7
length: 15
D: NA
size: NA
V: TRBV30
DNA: TGTGCCTGGAGTCCCTTCCAGGGGAGGTCCTACGAGCAGTACTTC
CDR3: CAWSPFQGRSYEQYF

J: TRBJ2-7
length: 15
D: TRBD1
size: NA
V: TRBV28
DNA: TGTGCCAGCAGTAGAGTGGACAGGGGTTCCTACGAGCAGTACTTC
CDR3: CASSRVDRGSYEQYF

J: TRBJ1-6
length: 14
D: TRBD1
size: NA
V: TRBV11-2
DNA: TGTGCCAGCAGCTCAGGACAGGGGAGCTCACCCCTCCACTTT
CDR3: CASSSGQGSSPLHF

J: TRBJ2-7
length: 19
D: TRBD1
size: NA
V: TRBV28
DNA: TGTGCCAGCAGTTTAATAATAGAACTCGGGGACAGGGAATTAAACGAGCAGTACTTC
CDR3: CASSLIIELGDRELNEQYF

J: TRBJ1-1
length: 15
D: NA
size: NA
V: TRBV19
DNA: TGTGCCAGTAGTTCCCAGAGTTTTAGTGAGACTGAAGCTTTCTTT
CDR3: CASSSQSFSETEAFF

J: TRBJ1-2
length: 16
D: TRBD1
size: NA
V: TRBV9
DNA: TGTGCCAGCAGCTCATCCCCTAGACAGGGGGCCGATGGCTACACCTTC
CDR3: CASSSSPRQGADGYTF

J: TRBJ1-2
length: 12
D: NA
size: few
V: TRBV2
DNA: TGTGCCAGCGCGGACAGCGACTATGGCTACACCTTC
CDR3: CASADSDYGYTF

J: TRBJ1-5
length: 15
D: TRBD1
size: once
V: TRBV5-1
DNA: TGCGCCATCCAGCGTAGGGGGCAGAGCAATCAGCCCCAGCATTTT
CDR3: CAIQRRGQSNQPQHF

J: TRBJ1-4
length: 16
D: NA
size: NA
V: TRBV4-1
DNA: TGCGCCAGCAGCCGGATAAGCCGGGTGTCGGATGAAAAACTGTTTTTT
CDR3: CASSRISRVSDEKLFF

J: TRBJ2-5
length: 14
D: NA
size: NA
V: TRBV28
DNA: TGTGCCAGCAGTTCCGGACAGTTTAAAGAGACCCAGTACTTC
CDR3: CASSSGQFKETQYF

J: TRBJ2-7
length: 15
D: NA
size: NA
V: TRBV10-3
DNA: TGTGCCATCAGTGATTTTCGGACAGATTCCTACGAGCAGTACTTC
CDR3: CAISDFRTDSYEQYF

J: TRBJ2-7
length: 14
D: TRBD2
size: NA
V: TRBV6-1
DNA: TGTGCCAGCACCCTCGGGAGGGGGGGGTACGAGCAGTACTTC
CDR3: CASTLGRGGYEQYF

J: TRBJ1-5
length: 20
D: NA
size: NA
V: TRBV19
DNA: TGTGCCAGTAGTATACCACAGGGATCCACCACGAAGGGTGGCAATCAGCCCCAGCATTTT
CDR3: CASSIPQGSTTKGGNQPQHF

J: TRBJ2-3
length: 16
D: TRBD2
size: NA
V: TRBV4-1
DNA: TGCGCCAGCAGCCAAGTGCTAGCGGGGGTCAGAGATACGCAGTATTTT
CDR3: CASSQVLAGVRDTQYF

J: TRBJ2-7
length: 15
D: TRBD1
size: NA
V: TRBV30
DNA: TGTGCCTGGAGTCAAGGGGGGACAGGGGCCTACGAGCAGTACTTC
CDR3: CAWSQGGTGAYEQYF

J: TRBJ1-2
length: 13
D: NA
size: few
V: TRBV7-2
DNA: TGTGCCAGCAGCTTACAGACTAGCTATGGCTACACCTTC
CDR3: CASSLQTSYGYTF

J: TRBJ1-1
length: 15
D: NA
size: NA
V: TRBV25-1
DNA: TGTGCCAGCAGTGACCCTATGGGGGGATACACTGAAGCTTTCTTT
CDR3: CASSDPMGGYTEAFF

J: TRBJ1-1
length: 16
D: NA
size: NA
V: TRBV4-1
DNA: TGCGCCAGCAGCGAGTCCTGGGGAGCAACGAACACTGAAGCTTTCTTT
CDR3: CASSESWGATNTEAFF

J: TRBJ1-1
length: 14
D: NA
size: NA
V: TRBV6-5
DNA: TGTGCCAGCAGTTCCACATTTGAGAACACTGAAGCTTTCTTT
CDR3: CASSSTFENTEAFF

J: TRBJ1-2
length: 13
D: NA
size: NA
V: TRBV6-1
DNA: TGTGCCAGCAGTATCGGGGGTAACTATGGCTACACCTTC
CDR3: CASSIGGNYGYTF